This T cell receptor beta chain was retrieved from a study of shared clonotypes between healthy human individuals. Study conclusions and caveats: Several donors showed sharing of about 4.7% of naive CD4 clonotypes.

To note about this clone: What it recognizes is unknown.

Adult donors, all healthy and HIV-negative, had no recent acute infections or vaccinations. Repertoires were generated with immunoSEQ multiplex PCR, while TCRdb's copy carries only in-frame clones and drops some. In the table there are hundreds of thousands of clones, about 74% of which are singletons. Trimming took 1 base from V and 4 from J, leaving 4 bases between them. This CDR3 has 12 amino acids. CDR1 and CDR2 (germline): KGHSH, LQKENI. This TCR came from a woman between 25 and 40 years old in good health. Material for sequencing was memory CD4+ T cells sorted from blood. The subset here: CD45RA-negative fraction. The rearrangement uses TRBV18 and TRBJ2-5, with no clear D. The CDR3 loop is CASSPLLETQYF. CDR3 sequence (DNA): TGTGCCAGCTCACCACTCTTAGAGACCCAGTACTTC.